Below, 5 T cell receptor beta chains from the same sample are listed, as sequenced in a study of T cells in Graves' hyperthyroidism and ophthalmopathy. Amplified TCR beta CDR3 regions derived from RNA transcripts. Carried out on the TCR CDR3, a first-round RT-PCR used the HTBI primer set. TCRdb processed the multiplex PCR reads anew with MiXCR; each CDR3 protein has one entry. The sample shows over 150,000 distinct CDR3 sequences, about 15% of them seen only once. Sequencing was done on a sample of blood. The source of these receptors is a woman aged 45 to 65 with Graves' hyperthyroidism.

On this clonotype itself: It may be a read error: a sequence one base away is much more abundant. The rearrangement uses TRBV28 and TRBJ1-2; no clear D gene. Germline V gene sequence: CDR1 MDHEN, CDR2 SYDVKM. The CDR3 spans 13 residues. The ends were cut back, 7 bases at V and 8 bases at J, with 17 bases in the middle. The CDR3 region is CASTLRPPGGYTF. CDR3 DNA: TGTGCCAGCACCCTTAGGCCGCCCGGCGGCTACACCTTC.

This clonotype was picked up many times. The V gene is TRBV11-2, the J gene TRBJ1-1, with 10 bases identical to TRBD1. V lost 4 bases, J lost 1 base, and 9 bases stayed unmatched. CDR3 length: 17 residues. Germline values: CDR1 SGHAT, CDR2 FQNNGV. CDR3 nucleotides: TGTGCCAGCAGCTCGTCCCGGGACAGGGGCCGGAACACTGAAGCTTTCTTT. This translates into CASSSSRDRGRNTEAFF.

The V call is TRBV20-1, the J call TRBJ2-1; TRBD1 aligns across 9 bases. Germline V gene lookup returns CDR1 DFQATT and CDR2 SNEGSKA (reference sequence). The trim removed 6 bases at V and 12 bases at J, leaving 18 bases unmatched. This CDR3 has 15 amino acids. CDR3 region: CSAEIVGTGTSGQFF. Written as DNA, the CDR3 is TGCAGTGCGGAGATAGTAGGGACAGGGACATCAGGGCAGTTCTTC.

This clonotype has only one observation. The J gene is TRBJ2-5, the V gene TRBV28; 7 bases fit TRBD1. The CDR3 consists of 15 residues. V was pared by 5 bases and J by 2 bases, with 8 bases of the junction left unmatched. Looked up from germline, CDR1 is MDHEN and CDR2 is SYDVKM. DNA of the CDR3: TGTGCCAGCAGTGTAGACAGGGATTGGCAAGAGACCCAGTACTTC. It specifies CASSVDRDWQETQYF.

This clonotype showed up many times. The V and J genes are TRBV5-1 and TRBJ2-7, with 10 bases identical to TRBD2. Germline CDR1 reads SGHRS; CDR2 reads YFSETQ. V was pared by 2 bases and J by 4 bases, with 3 bases of the junction left unmatched. The CDR3 loop spans 14 amino acids. The DNA of the CDR3 is TGCGCCAGCAGCTTCTCTAGCGGGAGATACGAGCAGTACTTC. Translation gives CASSFSSGRYEQYF.